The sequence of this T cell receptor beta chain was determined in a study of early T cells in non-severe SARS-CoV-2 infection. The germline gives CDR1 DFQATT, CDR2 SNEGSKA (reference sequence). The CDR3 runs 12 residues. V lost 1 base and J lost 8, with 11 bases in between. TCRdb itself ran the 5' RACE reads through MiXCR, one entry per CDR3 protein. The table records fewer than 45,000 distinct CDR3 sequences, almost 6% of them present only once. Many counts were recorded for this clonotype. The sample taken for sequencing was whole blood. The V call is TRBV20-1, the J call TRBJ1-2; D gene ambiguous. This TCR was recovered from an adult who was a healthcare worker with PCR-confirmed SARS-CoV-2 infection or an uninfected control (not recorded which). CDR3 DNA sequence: TGCAGTGCTAGAGGTAGGAGAGACGGCTACACCTTC. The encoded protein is CSARGRRDGYTF.